A selection of T cell receptor beta chains follows, all from one sample in a study of OX40 agonist ivuxolimab in advanced cancers. The method was immunoSEQ multiplex PCR; TCRdb's version includes in-frame clones alone and lacks a portion of them. This sample has around 94,000 clones, with around 91% found just once. Material: CD4+ or CD8+ T cells sorted from blood, obtained in a trial of the OX40 agonist ivuxolimab. The receptor source for this set is an adult with an advanced solid tumor such as melanoma, head and neck, liver or kidney cancer. The CDR3 runs from the conserved cysteine through the conserved F or W. The D gene is left open where the match is weak. Expanded clones are given a class, and other clones once, few, many or no size at all.

TRBV6-5	NA	NA	TRBJ2-7	TGTGCCAGCAGTTACAGGGACTACGAGCAGTACTTC	CASSYRDYEQYF
TRBV29-1	NA	NA	TRBJ2-1	TGCAGCGTTGGATATGTGGGATCCTACAATGAGCAGTTCTTC	CSVGYVGSYNEQFF
TRBV2	NA	NA	TRBJ1-4	TGTGCCAGCAAGTATTATAATGAAAAACTGTTTTTT	CASKYYNEKLFF
TRBV6-1	NA	NA	TRBJ2-3	TGTGCCAGCAGTGAAAACCGATGGAATACGCAGTATTTT	CASSENRWNTQYF
TRBV5-1	NA	TRBD2	TRBJ2-7	TGCGCCAGCAGCTCCCTAGCGGGAGGGCCCGGGGAGCAGTACTTC	CASSSLAGGPGEQYF
TRBV5-4	NA	NA	TRBJ2-7	TGTGCCAGCAGCTTGGAGCCGGGACTGAGCTCCTACGAGCAGTACTTC	CASSLEPGLSSYEQYF
TRBV7-2	NA	TRBD2	TRBJ2-7	TGTGCCAGCAGCTTAGCGCCACTAGCGGGGGCCTACGAGCAGTACTTC	CASSLAPLAGAYEQYF
TRBV7-8	NA	NA	TRBJ1-5	TGTGCCAGCAGCTTGGTTTCCAACAGCAATCAGCCCCAGCATTTT	CASSLVSNSNQPQHF
TRBV18	NA	NA	TRBJ1-2	TGTGCCAGCTCACCAGGCAGCGGACCAGGCCAAGCGGGCTACACCTTC	CASSPGSGPGQAGYTF
TRBV9	NA	NA	TRBJ1-1	TGTGCCAGCAGCGTAGGACAGCCGAACACTGAAGCTTTCTTT	CASSVGQPNTEAFF
TRBV4-3	NA	TRBD2	TRBJ2-2	TGCGCCAGCAGCCAAGATATTCTAGCGGGAACCCTCGGGGAGCTGTTTTTT	CASSQDILAGTLGELFF
TRBV6-6	once	NA	TRBJ1-5	TGTGCCAGCAGCCTGCTCGGGCAGGAGAATCAGCCCCAGCATTTT	CASSLLGQENQPQHF
TRBV27	NA	TRBD1	TRBJ2-7	TGTGCCAGCACATTGGGGCCCGGACAGGGGGGGTCGGAGGGTCATACCGAGCAGTACTTC	CASTLGPGQGGSEGHTEQYF
TRBV5-1	NA	NA	TRBJ2-2	TGCGCCAGCAGCTCGGAGGGGGGGCCCACCGGGGAGCTGTTTTTT	CASSSEGGPTGELFF
TRBV10-2	NA	NA	TRBJ1-2	TGCGCCAGCAGTGAGTCGGGTAGGAATTATGGCTACACCTTC	CASSESGRNYGYTF
TRBV4-2	NA	NA	TRBJ2-2	TGTGCCAGCAGCCAAGATTTGTCGGGGAACACCGGGGAGCTGTTTTTT	CASSQDLSGNTGELFF
TRBV5-6	NA	TRBD2	TRBJ2-5	TGTGCCAGCAGCTCCCTGGGAGGGCCAGCTCAAGAGACCCAGTACTTC	CASSSLGGPAQETQYF
TRBV4-2	once	TRBD1	TRBJ1-3	TGTGCCAGCAGTCCACTGACAGGGTACGGAAACACCATATATTTT	CASSPLTGYGNTIYF
TRBV4-3	NA	NA	TRBJ1-2	TGCGCCAGCAGCCAGGAGGGGGGCGGGGGCGCGAGCTACACCTTC	CASSQEGGGGASYTF
TRBV7-2	NA	NA	TRBJ1-4	TGTGCCAGCAGCTTAGCAGGGAATTTTGAAAAACTGTTTTTT	CASSLAGNFEKLFF
TRBV7-3	NA	NA	TRBJ2-2	TGTGCCAGCAGCCCCCCAGGGAACACCGGGGAGCTGTTTTTT	CASSPPGNTGELFF
TRBV2	NA	TRBD2	TRBJ2-1	TGTGCCAGCAGAAACTATCCCGGGACTAGCGTGGAGAATGAGCAGTTCTTC	CASRNYPGTSVENEQFF
TRBV18	NA	NA	TRBJ1-2	TGTGCCAGCTCACCTAGCCCCCCGGTGAACTATGGCTACACCTTC	CASSPSPPVNYGYTF
TRBV6-5	NA	NA	TRBJ2-5	TGTGCCAGCAGTTACGAGGAAATGGCCCAGTACTTC	CASSYEEMAQYF
TRBV2	NA	NA	TRBJ2-5	TGTGCCAGCAGTGAGGGAGAGACCCAGTACTTC	CASSEGETQYF
TRBV18	NA	TRBD1	TRBJ1-1	TGTGCCAGCTCCCACCGGGGACAGATGAACACTGAAGCTTTCTTT	CASSHRGQMNTEAFF
TRBV7-2	NA	NA	TRBJ1-3	TGTGCCAGCAGCTTAGGGAACTCTGGAAACACCATATATTTT	CASSLGNSGNTIYF
TRBV2	NA	NA	TRBJ2-6	TGTGCCAGCAGTGAAAGGACGTTCTCTGGGGCCAACGTCCTGACTTTC	CASSERTFSGANVLTF
TRBV19	NA	TRBD2	TRBJ2-3	TGTGCCAGTAGTTTTGTAGCGGGCCTGGGAGATACGCAGTATTTT	CASSFVAGLGDTQYF
TRBV30	NA	TRBD1	TRBJ2-7	TGTGCTTTACGGGGGACAGGGAATTCCGAGCAGTACTTC	CALRGTGNSEQYF
TRBV7-2	NA	NA	TRBJ2-6	TGTGCCAGCAGCTTACGGAGAGCTGGGGCCAACGTCCTGACTTTC	CASSLRRAGANVLTF
TRBV12-5	NA	NA	TRBJ2-1	TGTGCTAGTGGTTTGGTACCCCTCCTCCGAAATGAGCAGTTCTTC	CASGLVPLLRNEQFF
TRBV19	NA	TRBD1	TRBJ1-5	TGTGCCAGTAGTATTGATCGACAGGGGCGCAATCAGCCCCAGCATTTT	CASSIDRQGRNQPQHF
TRBV4-1	once	NA	TRBJ1-5	TGCGCCAGCAGCCAAGCGTCCGGGCTCTCTCAGCCCCAGCATTTT	CASSQASGLSQPQHF
TRBV19	NA	NA	TRBJ1-1	TGTGCCAGTAGCGCGCAGGGTGGTACTGAAGCTTTCTTT	CASSAQGGTEAFF